Reported below is one TCR beta chain. The source of the sample is a study of T cell changes during pregnancy in multiple sclerosis. TCRdb's table, derived via immunoSEQ multiplex PCR, lists solely in-frame clones and lacks some. Here the sample spans just under 100,000 clones, approximately 93% being singletons. Sequencing used peripheral blood, obtained after pregnancy. The TCR comes from a female donor with multiple sclerosis, enrolled in a pregnancy study.

The CDR3 region is CASSLTSGRLLDEQFF. The DNA for the CDR3 is TGTGCCAGCAGTCTAACTAGCGGGAGACTCTTGGATGAGCAGTTCTTC. The chain uses TRBV28 and TRBJ2-1; 11 positions agree with TRBD2. The CDR3 runs to 16 residues. Germline CDR1 is MDHEN and CDR2 is SYDVKM. Trimming cost V 5 bases and J 8 bases; bases outside gene matches: 11.